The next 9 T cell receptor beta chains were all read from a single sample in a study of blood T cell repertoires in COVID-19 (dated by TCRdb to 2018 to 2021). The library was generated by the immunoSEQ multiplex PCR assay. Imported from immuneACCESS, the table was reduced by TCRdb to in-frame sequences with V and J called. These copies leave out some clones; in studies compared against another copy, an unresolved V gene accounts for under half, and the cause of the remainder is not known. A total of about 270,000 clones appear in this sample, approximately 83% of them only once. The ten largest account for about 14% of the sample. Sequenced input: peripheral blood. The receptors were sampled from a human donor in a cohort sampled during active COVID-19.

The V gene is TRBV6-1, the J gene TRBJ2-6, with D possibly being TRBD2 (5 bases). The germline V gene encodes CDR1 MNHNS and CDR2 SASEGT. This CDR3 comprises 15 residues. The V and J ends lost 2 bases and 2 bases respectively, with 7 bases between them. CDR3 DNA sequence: TGTGCCAGCAGTGAATACGGGACTGGGGCCAACGTCCTGACTTTC. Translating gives CASSEYGTGANVLTF.

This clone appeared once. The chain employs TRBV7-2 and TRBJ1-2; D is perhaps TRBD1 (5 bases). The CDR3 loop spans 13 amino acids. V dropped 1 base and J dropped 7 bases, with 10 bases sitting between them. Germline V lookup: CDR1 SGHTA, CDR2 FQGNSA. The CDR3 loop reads CASSLVYGGGYTF. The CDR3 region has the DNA TGTGCCAGCAGCTTAGTGTACGGGGGTGGCTACACCTTC.

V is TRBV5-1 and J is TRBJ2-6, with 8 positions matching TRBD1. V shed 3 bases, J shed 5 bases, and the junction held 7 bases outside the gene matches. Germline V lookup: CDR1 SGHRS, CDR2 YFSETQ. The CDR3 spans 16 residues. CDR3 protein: CASSWGQGARANVLTF. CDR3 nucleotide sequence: TGCGCCAGCAGCTGGGGCCAGGGGGCGAGGGCCAACGTCCTGACTTTC.

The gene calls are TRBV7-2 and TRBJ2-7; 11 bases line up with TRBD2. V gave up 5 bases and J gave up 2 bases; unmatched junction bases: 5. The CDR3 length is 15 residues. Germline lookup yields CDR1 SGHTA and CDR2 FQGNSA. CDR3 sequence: CASSPGLAVTYEQYF. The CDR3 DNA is TGTGCCAGCAGCCCGGGACTAGCGGTAACCTACGAGCAGTACTTC.

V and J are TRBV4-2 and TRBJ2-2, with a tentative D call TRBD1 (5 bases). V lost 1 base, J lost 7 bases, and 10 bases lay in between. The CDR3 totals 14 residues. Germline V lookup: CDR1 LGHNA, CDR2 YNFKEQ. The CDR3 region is CASSQGQGIGELFF. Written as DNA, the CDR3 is TGTGCCAGCAGCCAAGGCCAGGGAATCGGGGAGCTGTTTTTT.

Here the CDR3 reads CASSFSRDNEQFF. The CDR3 nucleotides read TGTGCCAGCAGCTTCAGCAGGGACAATGAGCAGTTCTTC. The genes are TRBV7-2 and TRBJ2-1; D perhaps matches TRBD1 (5 bases). CDR1 is SGHTA and CDR2 is FQGNSA in the germline V gene. V shed 3 bases and J shed 5 bases, with 8 bases lying between them. The CDR3 is 13 residues long.

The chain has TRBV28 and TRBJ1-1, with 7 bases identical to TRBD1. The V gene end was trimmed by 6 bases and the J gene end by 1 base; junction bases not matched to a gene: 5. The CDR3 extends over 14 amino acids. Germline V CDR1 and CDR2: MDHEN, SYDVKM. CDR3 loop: CASSPNRGNTEAFF. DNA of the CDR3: TGTGCCAGCAGCCCGAACAGGGGGAACACTGAAGCTTTCTTT.

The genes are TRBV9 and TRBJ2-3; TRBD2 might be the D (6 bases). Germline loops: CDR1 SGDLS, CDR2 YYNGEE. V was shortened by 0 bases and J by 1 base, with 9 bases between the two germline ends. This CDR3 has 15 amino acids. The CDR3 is CASSVAPSGTDTQYF. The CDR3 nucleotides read TGTGCCAGCAGCGTAGCTCCTAGCGGCACAGATACGCAGTATTTT.

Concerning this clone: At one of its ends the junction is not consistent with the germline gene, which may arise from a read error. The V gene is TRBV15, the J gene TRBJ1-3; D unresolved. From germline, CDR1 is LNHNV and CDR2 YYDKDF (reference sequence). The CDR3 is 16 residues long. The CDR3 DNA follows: TGTGCCACCAGCCGAGATTCTCCCAGCTCTGGAAACACCATATATTTT. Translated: CATSRDSPSSGNTIYF.